This T cell receptor beta chain was observed in a study of radiotherapy plus CTLA-4 blockade in lung cancer. Study summary: Among patients, around 19% showed objective responses, and over 30% had disease control.

Broader study findings: There was expansion of tumor-derived TCR clones in blood after radiotherapy plus ipilimumab.

Using immunoSEQ multiplex PCR, the repertoire was profiled, and TCRdb retains in-frame clones only, with some absent. The sample consists of some 38,000 clones, 70% to 85% of them appearing once. The CDR3 length is 14 residues. Trimming shortened V by 0 bases and J by 1 base, and 3 bases separated the two germline ends. The germline V gene encodes CDR1 MNHNS and CDR2 SASEGT. As regards this clone: The antigen is unknown.

With ipilimumab providing CTLA-4 blockade, focal radiation was administered to patients who had chemo-refractory metastatic non-small-cell lung cancer. This chain links TRBV6-1 with TRBJ2-2; no clear D. This TCR came from a human donor with non-small cell lung cancer who had stable disease on radiotherapy plus ipilimumab. The material was peripheral blood, obtained from a patient treated with radiotherapy plus ipilimumab. As DNA, the CDR3 is TGTGCCAGCAGTGAAGCGAGGAACACCGGGGAGCTGTTTTTT. This sequence encodes CASSEARNTGELFF.